This entry describes one T cell receptor beta chain. The antigen remains undetermined. The data were taken from a study of T cells in tumors after PD-1 blockade. Study outcomes and limitations: Clonal replacement appeared only between pre- and post-treatment samples.

The protocol was immunoSEQ multiplex PCR, while the TCRdb copy is restricted to in-frame clones and leaves out a portion. The sample carries about 8,000 clones, approximately 67% recorded once. The V and J ends lost 4 bases and 6 bases respectively, with 13 bases between them. The CDR3 runs to 14 residues. The V gene's germline CDR1 is LGHNA and CDR2 YSLEER. The clonotype originates from a human donor with basal cell carcinoma. Sequenced here: tumor tissue, sampled after anti-PD-1 treatment. The chain has TRBV4-3 and TRBJ2-1; D gene unclear. CDR3 loop: CASSRVYNPNEQFF. In DNA form, the CDR3 reads TGCGCCAGCAGCCGAGTGTACAACCCCAATGAGCAGTTCTTC.